The clone carrying this T cell receptor beta chain showed up just once. This sample was taken from a study of blood T cell repertoires in COVID-19. TCRdb's copy holds only in-frame clones and misses some; the assay was immunoSEQ multiplex PCR. The table records around 100,000 clones, approximately 88% of them present only once. CDR1 and CDR2 (germline): MNHEY, SVGAGI. The CDR3 is 15 residues long. V was pared by 7 bases and J by 5 bases, with 12 bases of the junction left unmatched. The chain joins TRBV6-5 to TRBJ2-7, with 9 bases identical to TRBD1. This TCR was recovered from a man between 60 and 75 years old with acute or convalescent COVID-19. Sequencing input: peripheral blood. The CDR3 region is CASTPRDRVIHEQYF. The CDR3 coding sequence is TGTGCCAGCACCCCCCGGGACAGGGTGATCCACGAGCAGTACTTC.